The source of this T cell receptor beta chain is a study of blood T cell repertoires in COVID-19. The length of the CDR3 is 16 residues. CDR1 and CDR2 (germline): MNHNY, SVGAGI (reference sequence). V was pared by 6 bases and J by 2 bases, with 11 bases of the junction left unmatched. Authors' processing steps: Estimation of nucleated cell counts was performed using reference gene primer amplification. The assay was immunoSEQ multiplex PCR, and TCRdb's table has in-frame clones only and misses some. Clone size and V and J calls were adopted from that table, with D and trimming inferred from the DNA. The profile shows under 200,000 clones, roughly 86% of them singletons.

The source is a man aged 18 to 29 with acute or convalescent COVID-19. The chain combines TRBV6-6 with TRBJ1-1; 8 nucleotides agree with TRBD1. The sequencing input was peripheral blood. This chain's CDR3 is CASRSPSGQGNTEAFF. CDR3 DNA: TGTGCCAGCAGATCCCCATCTGGACAGGGAAACACTGAAGCTTTCTTT.